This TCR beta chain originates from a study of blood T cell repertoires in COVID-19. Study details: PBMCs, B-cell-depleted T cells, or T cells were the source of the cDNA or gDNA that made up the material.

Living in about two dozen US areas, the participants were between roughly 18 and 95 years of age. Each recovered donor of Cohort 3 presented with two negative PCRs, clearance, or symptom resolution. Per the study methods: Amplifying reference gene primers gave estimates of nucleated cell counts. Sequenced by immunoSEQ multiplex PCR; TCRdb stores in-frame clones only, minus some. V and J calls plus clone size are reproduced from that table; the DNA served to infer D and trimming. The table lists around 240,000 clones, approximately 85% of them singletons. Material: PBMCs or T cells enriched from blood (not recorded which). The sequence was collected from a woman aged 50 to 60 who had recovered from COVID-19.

The CDR3 region is CASSSSSYGYTF. In nucleotides, the CDR3 is TGTGCCAGCAGCTCCTCCTCCTATGGCTACACCTTC. The J gene is TRBJ1-2, the V gene TRBV7-9; D is undetermined. Germline V lookup: CDR1 SEHNR, CDR2 FQNEAQ (reference sequence). V lost 4 bases and J 4 bases, leaving 7 bases between the germline ends. CDR3 length: 12 residues.